The entry below describes one T cell receptor beta chain. This PCR relied on a set of 60 Vbeta primers and 13 Jbeta primers. Only in-frame clones appear in the TCRdb table, and some are missing; sequencing was by immunoSEQ multiplex PCR. The table includes approximately 140,000 clones, 73% detected once. These data originate in a study of cytomegalovirus exposure and HLA in healthy donors. Sample: PBMCs. The origin of this receptor is a young woman in good health and CMV-seronegative.

The CDR3 nucleotides read TGCGCCAGCAGCCAAGATTATTTCCCATATACGAGCGGGACCAGTGCGGATACGCAGTATTTT. Protein: CASSQDYFPYTSGTSADTQYF. The chain links TRBV4-1 to TRBJ2-3, with 7 bases identical to TRBD2. This CDR3 comprises 21 residues. V shed 0 bases, J shed 6 bases, and the junction held 24 bases outside the gene matches. Germline assignment: CDR1 MGHRA and CDR2 YSYEKL.